This T cell receptor (beta chain) is from a study of T-cell memory formation after mild COVID-19. TCRdb called the 5' RACE reads again in MiXCR, with one record for every CDR3 protein. The repertoire holds some 49,000 distinct CDR3 sequences, with 27% as singletons. V dropped 2 bases and J dropped 9; count of bases not matched to a gene: 10. This CDR3 has 16 amino acids. Germline CDR1 reads SGHVS; CDR2 reads FQNEAQ. In its sample, this clonotype was seen a few times. Its cognate antigen is unknown. Whole-study results and caveats: Contracting CD4+ clones were located mainly in CM and EM, and CD8+ clones in EMRA. SARS-CoV-2 specificity of second-wave clones peaking day 37 was unconfirmed.

The TCR was taken from a man between 18 and 29 years old who had mild COVID-19 (a few samples of this study predate the infection). Cell type and time point are not known. Sequences were obtained from PBMCs or a T cell subset sorted from them (not recorded which). V usage is TRBV7-8 and J usage is TRBJ2-1, with 10 bases identical to TRBD2. In DNA, the CDR3 is TGTGCCAGCAGCTTAATAAAAGCGGGGGGGCCGGGTGAGCAGTTCTTC. This gives the protein CASSLIKAGGPGEQFF.